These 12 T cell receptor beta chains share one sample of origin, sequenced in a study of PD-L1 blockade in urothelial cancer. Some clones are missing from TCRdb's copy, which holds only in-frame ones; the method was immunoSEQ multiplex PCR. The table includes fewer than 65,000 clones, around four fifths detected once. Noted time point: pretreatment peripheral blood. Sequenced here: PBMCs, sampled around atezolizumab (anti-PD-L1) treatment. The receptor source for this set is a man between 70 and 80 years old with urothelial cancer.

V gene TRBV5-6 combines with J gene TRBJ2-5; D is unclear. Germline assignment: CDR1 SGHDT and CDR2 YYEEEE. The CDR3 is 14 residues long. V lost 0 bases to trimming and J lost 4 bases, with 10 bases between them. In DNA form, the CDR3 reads TGTGCCAGCAGCTTGGACACGTCTGGAGAGACCCAGTACTTC. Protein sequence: CASSLDTSGETQYF.

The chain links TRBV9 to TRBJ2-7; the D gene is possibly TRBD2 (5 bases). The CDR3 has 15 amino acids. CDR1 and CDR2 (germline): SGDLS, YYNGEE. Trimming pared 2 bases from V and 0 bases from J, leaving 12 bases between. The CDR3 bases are TGTGCCAGCAGCGTGAGCGGCACTAGCTCCTACGAGCAGTACTTC. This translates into CASSVSGTSSYEQYF.

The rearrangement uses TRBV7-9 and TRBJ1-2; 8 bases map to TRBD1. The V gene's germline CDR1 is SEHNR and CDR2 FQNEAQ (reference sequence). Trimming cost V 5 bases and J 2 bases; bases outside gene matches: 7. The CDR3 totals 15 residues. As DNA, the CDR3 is TGTGCCAGCAGCAATAGCAGGGGGCGGAACTATGGCTACACCTTC. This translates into CASSNSRGRNYGYTF.

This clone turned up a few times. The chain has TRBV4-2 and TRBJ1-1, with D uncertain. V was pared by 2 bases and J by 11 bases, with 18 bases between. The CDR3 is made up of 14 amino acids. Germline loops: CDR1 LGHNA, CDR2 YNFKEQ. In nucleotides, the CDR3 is TGTGCCAGCAGCCAACCTGACAACCCCAAGGCGGCTTTCTTT. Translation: CASSQPDNPKAAFF.

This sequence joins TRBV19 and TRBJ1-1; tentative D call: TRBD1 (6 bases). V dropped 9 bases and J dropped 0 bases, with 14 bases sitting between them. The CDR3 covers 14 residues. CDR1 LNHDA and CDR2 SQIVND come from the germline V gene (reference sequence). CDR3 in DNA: TGTGCCAGCCGTCGGCAGGGGTTGAACACTGAAGCTTTCTTT. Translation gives CASRRQGLNTEAFF.

CDR3 sequence reads: CASMGPSFRNTEAFF. The CDR3 DNA is TGCGCCTCTATGGGCCCTTCCTTTAGGAACACTGAAGCTTTCTTT. This sequence joins TRBV4-1 and TRBJ1-1, with unresolved D. Germline V gene sequence: CDR1 MGHRA, CDR2 YSYEKL. The CDR3 loop spans 15 amino acids. The V end lost 11 bases, the J end lost 1 base, and 20 bases lay between the germline ends.

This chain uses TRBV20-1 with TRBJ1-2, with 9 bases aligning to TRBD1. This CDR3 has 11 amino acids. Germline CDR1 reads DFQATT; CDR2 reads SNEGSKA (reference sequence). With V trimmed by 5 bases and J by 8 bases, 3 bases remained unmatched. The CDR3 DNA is TGCAGTGCTCAAACAGGGGGCGGCTACACCTTC. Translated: CSAQTGGGYTF.

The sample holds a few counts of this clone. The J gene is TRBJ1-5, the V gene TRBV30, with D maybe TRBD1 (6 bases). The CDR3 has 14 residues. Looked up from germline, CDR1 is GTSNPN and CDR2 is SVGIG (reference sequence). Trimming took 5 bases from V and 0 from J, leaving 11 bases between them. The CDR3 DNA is TGTGCCTGGGGCCGGGACAATAGCAATCAGCCCCAGCATTTT. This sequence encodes CAWGRDNSNQPQHF.

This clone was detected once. CDR3 nucleotides: TGTGCCAGCAGCTTAGGTTTTCTAGCGGGAGGGCGCGAGCAGTACTTC. Its protein product is CASSLGFLAGGREQYF. The chain employs TRBV7-8 and TRBJ2-7; 12 bases are a match to TRBD2. J was trimmed by 6 bases and V by 1 base; bases with no gene match: 7. The CDR3 contains 16 residues. Germline V CDR1 and CDR2: SGHVS, FQNEAQ. Filled out from reference TRBV7-8 and TRBJ2-7, the complete variable domain reads GAGVSQSPRYKVAKRGQDVALRCDPISGHVSLFWYQQALGQGPEFLTYFQNEAQLDKSGLPSDRFFAERPEGSVSTLKIQRTQQEDSAVYLCASSLGFLAGGREQYFGPGTRLTVT.

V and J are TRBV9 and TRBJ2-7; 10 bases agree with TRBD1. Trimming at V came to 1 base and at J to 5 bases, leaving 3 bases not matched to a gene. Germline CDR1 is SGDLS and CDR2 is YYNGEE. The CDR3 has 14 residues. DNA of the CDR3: TGTGCCAGCAGCGTACAGGGGACAGGGGACGAGCAGTACTTC. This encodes CASSVQGTGDEQYF.

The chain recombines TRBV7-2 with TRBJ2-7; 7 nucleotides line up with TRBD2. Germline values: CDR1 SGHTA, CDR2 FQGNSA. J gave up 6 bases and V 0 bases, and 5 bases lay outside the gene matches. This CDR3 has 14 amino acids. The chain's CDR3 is CASSLAGGPGEQYF. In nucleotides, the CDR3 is TGTGCCAGCAGCTTAGCGGGAGGGCCTGGCGAGCAGTACTTC.

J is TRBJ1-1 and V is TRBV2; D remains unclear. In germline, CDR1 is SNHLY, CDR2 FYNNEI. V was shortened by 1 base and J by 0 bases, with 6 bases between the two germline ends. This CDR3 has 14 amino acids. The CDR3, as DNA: TGTGCCAGCAGTGAAGGACACCTGAACACTGAAGCTTTCTTT. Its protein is CASSEGHLNTEAFF.